The rows below give T cell receptor beta chains drawn from one sample of a study of T cells in Graves' hyperthyroidism and ophthalmopathy. TCRdb independently ran MiXCR on the multiplex PCR reads; one entry per CDR3 protein. The sample lists 550,000 to 700,000 distinct CDR3 sequences, about half occurring once. The sequenced sample was peripheral blood or thyroid tissue (not recorded which). The receptors derive from an adult woman with Graves' disease, either hyperthyroidism or ophthalmopathy (not recorded which). Each CDR3 is given without its conserved first and last residue.

ASSAGDSMNTEAF | TRBJ1-1 | TRBV9 | 13
ASSVSGTPFDEQF | TRBJ2-1 | TRBV9 | 13
ASSPDPGFSYEQY | TRBJ2-7 | TRBV14 | 13
ASSVLGSGQQETQY | TRBJ2-5 | TRBV13 | 14
ASLTGYGYT | TRBJ1-2 | TRBV25-1 | 9
ASSFGQLGTYEQY | TRBJ2-7 | TRBV11-2 | 13
SASGGRPTGELF | TRBJ2-2 | TRBV20-1 | 12
ASSSFEDRDDTGELF | TRBJ2-2 | TRBV7-6 | 15
ATSDARFH | TRBJ2-7 | TRBV24-1 | 8
ATGDMTRNAETQY | TRBJ2-5 | TRBV24-1 | 13
SASDTGTGINYGYT | TRBJ1-2 | TRBV20-1 | 14
ASSLGPRYQETQY | TRBJ2-5 | TRBV13 | 13
AISALAGESKIYEQY | TRBJ2-7 | TRBV10-3 | 15
ASSSPPAGQPEQY | TRBJ2-7 | TRBV5-8 | 13
AISALRINQPQH | TRBJ1-5 | TRBV10-3 | 12
ASSLARWRVEAF | TRBJ1-1 | TRBV27 | 12
ASSSGLAGGNEQF | - | TRBV7-3 | 13
ASSQDGQLLGYT | TRBJ1-2 | TRBV3-1 | 12
ASSQDRGRGAGPQH | TRBJ1-5 | TRBV11-1 | 14
ASKGGQASNYGYT | TRBJ1-2 | TRBV2 | 13
SARTDYNSPLH | TRBJ1-6 | TRBV29-1 | 11
ASSESTRPHYEQY | TRBJ2-7 | TRBV6-1 | 13
ASLPTGQQLSEAF | TRBJ1-1 | TRBV19 | 13
ASRVQGFDQPQH | TRBJ1-5 | TRBV2 | 12
ASSPLRGGRTGELF | TRBJ2-2 | TRBV7-6 | 14
SVRPGGAGELF | TRBJ2-2 | TRBV20-1 | 11
ASSAGSLGYEQY | TRBJ2-7 | TRBV5-1 | 12
ASSYSDRAGEQY | TRBJ2-7 | TRBV6-6 | 12
ASSPHIESNTEAF | TRBJ1-1 | TRBV18 | 13
ASSLTVNSNQPQH | TRBJ1-5 | TRBV5-4 | 13
ASSLALGVLGLDQPQH | TRBJ1-5 | TRBV12-3/TRBV12-4 | 16
ASSSERFPEKPYEQY | TRBJ2-7 | TRBV9 | 15
SVKTGTVYGYT | TRBJ1-2 | TRBV29-1 | 11
ASSGGGANYGYT | TRBJ1-2 | TRBV5-1 | 12
SARDGGHYEQY | TRBJ2-7 | TRBV20-1 | 11
ASSSGTSWETQY | TRBJ2-5 | TRBV7-2 | 12
ASSLRGGATGANVLT | TRBJ2-6 | TRBV4-2 | 15
SVPRAGEAF | TRBJ1-1 | TRBV29-1 | 9
ASSQGQARYGYT | TRBJ1-2 | TRBV7-9 | 12
ASSWGLMEVNQPQH | TRBJ1-5 | TRBV5-1 | 14
ASRTGTVNEAF | TRBJ1-1 | TRBV6-1 | 11
ASSSFRPAVYGYT | TRBJ1-2 | TRBV6-2/TRBV6-3 | 13
ASSLNPQGNTIY | TRBJ1-3 | TRBV7-9 | 12
ASSLQGRNGELF | TRBJ2-2 | TRBV7-9 | 12
ASSLSLRLAGKLDGYT | TRBJ1-2 | TRBV2 | 16
ATSGQGLSGANVLT | TRBJ2-6 | TRBV15 | 14
ASSSFEITYEQY | TRBJ2-7 | TRBV6-6 | 12
ATSRDEGQGSYEQY | TRBJ2-7 | TRBV15 | 14
ASSEYKPRRGGGQETQY | TRBJ2-5 | TRBV25-1 | 17
ASSESAAAEAF | TRBJ1-1 | TRBV10-2 | 11
ATSRGRTNTGELF | TRBJ2-2 | TRBV15 | 13
ASSAQGEVAF | TRBJ1-1 | TRBV7-9 | 10
AIADSNEKLF | TRBJ1-4 | TRBV10-3 | 10
ASSFYICSARETGYSNQPQH | TRBJ1-5 | TRBV5-1 | 20
ASRRSDGQPQH | TRBJ1-5 | TRBV12-3/TRBV12-4 | 11